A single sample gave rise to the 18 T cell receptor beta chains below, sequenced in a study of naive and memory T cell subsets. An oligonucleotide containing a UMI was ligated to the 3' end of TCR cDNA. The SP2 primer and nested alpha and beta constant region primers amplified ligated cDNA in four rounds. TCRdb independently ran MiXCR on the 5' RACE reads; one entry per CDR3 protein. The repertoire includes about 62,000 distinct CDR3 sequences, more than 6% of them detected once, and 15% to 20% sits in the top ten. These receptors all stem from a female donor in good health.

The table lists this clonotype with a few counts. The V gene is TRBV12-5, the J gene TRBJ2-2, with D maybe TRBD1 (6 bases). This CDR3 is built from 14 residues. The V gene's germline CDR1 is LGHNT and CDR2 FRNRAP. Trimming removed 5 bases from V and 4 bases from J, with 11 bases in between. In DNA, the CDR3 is TGTGCTAGTGGTAATACAGGGTCCACCGGGGAGCTGTTTTTT. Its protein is CASGNTGSTGELFF. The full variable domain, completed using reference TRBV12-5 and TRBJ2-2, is DARVTQTPRHKVTEMGQEVTMRCQPILGHNTVFWYRQTMMQGLELLAYFRNRAPLDDSGMPKDRFSAEMPDATLATLKIQPSEPRDSAVYFCASGNTGSTGELFFGEGSRLTVL.

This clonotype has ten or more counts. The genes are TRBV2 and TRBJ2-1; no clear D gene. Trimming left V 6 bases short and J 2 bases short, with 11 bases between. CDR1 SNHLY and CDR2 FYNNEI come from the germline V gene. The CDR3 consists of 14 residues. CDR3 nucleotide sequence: TGTGCCAGCAGCCTTATAGTAGCCTACAATGAGCAGTTCTTC. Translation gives CASSLIVAYNEQFF.

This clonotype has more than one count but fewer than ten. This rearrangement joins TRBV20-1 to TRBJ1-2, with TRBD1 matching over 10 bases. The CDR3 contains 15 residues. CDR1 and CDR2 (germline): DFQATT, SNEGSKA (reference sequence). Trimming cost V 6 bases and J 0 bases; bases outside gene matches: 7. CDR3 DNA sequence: TGCAGTGCCAGACCGGGACAGGGGACTAACTATGGCTACACCTTC. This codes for CSARPGQGTNYGYTF.

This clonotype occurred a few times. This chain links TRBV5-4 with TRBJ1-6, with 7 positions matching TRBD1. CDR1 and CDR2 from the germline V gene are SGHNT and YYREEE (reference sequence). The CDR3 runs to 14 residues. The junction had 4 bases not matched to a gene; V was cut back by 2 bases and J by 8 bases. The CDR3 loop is CASSFLGGYSPLHF. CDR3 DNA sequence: TGTGCCAGCAGCTTTTTAGGGGGCTATTCACCCCTCCACTTT. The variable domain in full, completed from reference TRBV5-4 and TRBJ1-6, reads ETGVTQSPTHLIKTRGQQVTLRCSSQSGHNTVSWYQQALGQGPQFIFQYYREEENGRGNFPPRFSGLQFPNYSSELNVNALELDDSALYLCASSFLGGYSPLHFGNGTRLTVT.

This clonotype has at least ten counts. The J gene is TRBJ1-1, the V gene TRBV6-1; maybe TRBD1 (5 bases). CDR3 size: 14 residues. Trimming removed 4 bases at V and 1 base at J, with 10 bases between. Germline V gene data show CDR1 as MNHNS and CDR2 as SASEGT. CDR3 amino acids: CASSGGRTNTEAFF. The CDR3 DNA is TGTGCCAGCAGTGGGGGCAGGACGAACACTGAAGCTTTCTTT.

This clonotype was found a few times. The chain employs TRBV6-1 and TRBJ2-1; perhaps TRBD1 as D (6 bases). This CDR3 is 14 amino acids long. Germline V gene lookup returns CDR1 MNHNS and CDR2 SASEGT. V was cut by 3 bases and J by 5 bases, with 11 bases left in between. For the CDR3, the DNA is TGTGCCAGCAGTGAGGGGGCGGTAAACAATGAGCAGTTCTTC. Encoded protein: CASSEGAVNNEQFF.

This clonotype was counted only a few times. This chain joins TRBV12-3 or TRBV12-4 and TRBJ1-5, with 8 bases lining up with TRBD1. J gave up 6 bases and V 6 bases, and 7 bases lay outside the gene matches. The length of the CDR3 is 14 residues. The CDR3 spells CASSGQGGFQPQHF. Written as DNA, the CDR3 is TGTGCCAGCAGCGGACAGGGCGGGTTTCAGCCCCAGCATTTT.

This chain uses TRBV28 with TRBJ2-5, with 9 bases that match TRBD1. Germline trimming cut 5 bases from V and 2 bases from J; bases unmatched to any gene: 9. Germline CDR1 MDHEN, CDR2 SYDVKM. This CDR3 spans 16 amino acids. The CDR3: CASSDRAGTGQETQYF. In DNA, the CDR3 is TGTGCCAGCAGTGACAGAGCCGGGACAGGGCAAGAGACCCAGTACTTC.

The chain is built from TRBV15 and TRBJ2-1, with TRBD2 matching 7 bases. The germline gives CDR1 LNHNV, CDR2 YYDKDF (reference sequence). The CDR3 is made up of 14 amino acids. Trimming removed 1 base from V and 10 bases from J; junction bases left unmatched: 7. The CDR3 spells CATSRARTGGEQFF. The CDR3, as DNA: TGTGCCACCAGCAGAGCCCGTACGGGAGGAGAGCAGTTCTTC.

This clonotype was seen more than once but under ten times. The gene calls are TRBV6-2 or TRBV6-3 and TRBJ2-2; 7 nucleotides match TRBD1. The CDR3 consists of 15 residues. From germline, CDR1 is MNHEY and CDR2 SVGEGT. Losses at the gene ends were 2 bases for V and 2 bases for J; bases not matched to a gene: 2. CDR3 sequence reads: CASSYGTVNTGELFF. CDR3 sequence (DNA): TGTGCCAGCAGTTACGGGACAGTTAACACCGGGGAGCTGTTTTTT.

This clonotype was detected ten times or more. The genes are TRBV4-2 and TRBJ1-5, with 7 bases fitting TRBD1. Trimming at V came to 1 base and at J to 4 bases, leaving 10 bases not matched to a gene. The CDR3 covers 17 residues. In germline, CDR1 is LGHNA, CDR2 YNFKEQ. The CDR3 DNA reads TGTGCCAGCAGCCAAGTGGACAGGCCGTACGGGAATCAGCCCCAGCATTTT. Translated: CASSQVDRPYGNQPQHF.

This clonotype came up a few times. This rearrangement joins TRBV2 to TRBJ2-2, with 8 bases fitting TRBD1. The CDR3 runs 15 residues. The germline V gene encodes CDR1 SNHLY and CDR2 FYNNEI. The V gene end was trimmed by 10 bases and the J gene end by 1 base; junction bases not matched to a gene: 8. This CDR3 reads CATRYDRGNTGELFF. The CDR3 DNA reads TGTGCCACACGATATGACAGGGGGAACACCGGGGAGCTGTTTTTT.

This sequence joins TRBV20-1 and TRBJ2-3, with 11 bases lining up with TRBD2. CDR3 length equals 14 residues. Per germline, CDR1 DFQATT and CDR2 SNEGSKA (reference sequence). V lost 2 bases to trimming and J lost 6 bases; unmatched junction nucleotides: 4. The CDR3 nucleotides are TGCAGTGCTAGATCGACTAGCGGGGTGGATACGCAGTATTTT. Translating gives CSARSTSGVDTQYF.

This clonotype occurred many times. The CDR3 here is CASSKFLIRTAMNTEAFF. The CDR3 DNA follows: TGTGCCAGCAGCAAATTCCTTATTAGGACAGCGATGAACACTGAAGCTTTCTTT. The chain couples TRBV21-1 to TRBJ1-1; TRBD1 reflects the table's D call only, with no check against the DNA. TRBV21-1 is described as a pseudogene. The CDR3 has 18 amino acids.

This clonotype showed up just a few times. The CDR3 region is CSVSGAETGLYNEQFF. CDR3 sequence (DNA): TGCAGCGTCTCTGGGGCCGAGACAGGACTCTACAATGAGCAGTTCTTC. V usage is TRBV29-1 and J usage is TRBJ2-1; TRBD1 might be the D (6 bases). CDR1 is SQVTM, CDR2 ANQGSEA, per germline. The CDR3 consists of 16 residues. Deletions cut 6 bases from V and 3 bases from J, with 21 bases between.

The CDR3: CASSLIIGPNTEAFF. The CDR3, as DNA: TGTGCCAGCAGTTTAATAATAGGGCCTAACACTGAAGCTTTCTTT. The V gene is TRBV27, the J gene TRBJ1-1; D unclear. Trimming left V 2 bases short and J 2 bases short, with 12 bases between. This CDR3 is 15 amino acids long. Germline assignment: CDR1 MNHEY and CDR2 SMNVEV (reference sequence).

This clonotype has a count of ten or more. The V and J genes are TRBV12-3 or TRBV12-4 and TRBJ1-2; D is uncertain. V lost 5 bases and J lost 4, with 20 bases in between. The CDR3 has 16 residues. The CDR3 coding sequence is TGTGCCAGCAGTCCTCCCCTGCGGGCGGGATCCTATGGCTACACCTTC. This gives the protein CASSPPLRAGSYGYTF.

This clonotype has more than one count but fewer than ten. DNA of the CDR3: TGTGCCAGCAGCTCCGCCTCTAGCGGGCGTTTTCCTCTCTCTGGGGCCAACGTCCTGACTTTC. Residues: CASSSASSGRFPLSGANVLTF. The V call is TRBV7-8, the J call TRBJ2-6, with 8 bases lining up with TRBD2. Germline CDR1 reads SGHVS; CDR2 reads FQNEAQ. The length of the CDR3 is 21 residues. Germline trimming cut 4 bases from V and 0 bases from J; bases unmatched to any gene: 17.